This T cell receptor beta chain was observed in a study of CD8 T cells in Susac syndrome (dated by TCRdb to the late 2010s). Regarding the research as a whole: Of the Susac syndrome patients who were sequenced, five or six had clinically active disease and 8 or 9 were in clinical remission. At the time of blood withdrawal, Susac syndrome patients were either therapy-naive, taking corticosteroids (with some also receiving IVIg), or on IVIg alone. Whether CD8+ T cell activation and differentiation in Susac syndrome was antigen driven was tested using repertoire sequencing.

Broader findings and caveats from the paper: The TCR sequencing and HLA analysis was acknowledged to have included a relatively small number of individuals. In patients with Susac syndrome, the CD4+ T cell repertoire showed no detectable clonal expansion.

Peripheral blood CD8+ and CD4+ T cells from healthy donors, Susac syndrome patients and multiple sclerosis patients were profiled using high-throughput TCR beta sequencing. The Susac syndrome patients fulfilled recently defined diagnostic criteria for either definite or probable disease. Bulk CD8+ and CD4+ T cells were purified by magnetic negative isolation, whereas CD8+ TEMRA cells were enriched by FACS. Blood was collected in EDTA tubes and processed within 24 hours, with PBMCs isolated through density gradient centrifugation. PBMCs intended for TCR sequencing were frozen in liquid nitrogen and were later thawed in a 37 degrees C water bath. The sorted or isolated CD4+, CD8+ and CD8+ TEMRA cells had a purity of 90% or higher. RNA was extracted using the RNeasy kit, and about 0.45 to 1 ug of the RNA was reverse transcribed with random hexamers. The immunoSEQ multiplex PCR assay, covering 54 Vbeta and 13 Jbeta segments, was used to amplify TCR beta CDR3 regions. PCR amplification bias was corrected using a synthetic template baseline for primer optimization and computational correction. As for how the authors treated the data: Only productive sequences were kept, with reads annotated to V, D and J genes according to IMGT and analyzed in immunoSEQ Analyzer. Clonality was calculated as one minus the Shannon entropy normalized by log2 of the number of productive unique sequences. For each patient and control, public and private clones were evaluated among the 100 most prevalent clones. Susac-specific clones were defined as absent from healthy and MS cohorts, 1052 published viral clones and other ImmuneACCESS disease sequences. The public reads were reprocessed in TCRdb via fastp at Q25 and MiXCR, keeping in-frame beta chains. Each record represents a unique CDR3 protein, reported with the most common genes and DNA among its rows. The V and J calls and clone size are TCRdb's, not the authors'. Recorded for this sample are some 200,000 distinct CDR3 sequences; around 90% of them occurred a single time. The top ten clonotypes cover 0.087% of the sample.

On this clonotype: The specificity of this receptor is unknown. Within one base of it there is no much larger clone, and no base qualities were kept.

Trimming takes 0 bases from V and 0 bases from J, and the germline ends sit 12 bases apart. Measured from the cysteine to the phenylalanine, the CDR3 is 17 residues long. Only the CDR3 DNA is retained, 51 bases long and in frame from the first base. The CDR1 and CDR2 encoded by the germline V gene are SNHLY and FYNNEI. Sequencing was performed on CD4+ T cells from PBMCs. The receptor comes from a human donor with Susac syndrome. Recombination joined TRBV2 with TRBJ2-4, and possibly TRBD1, on 6 matching bases. CDR3 region: CASSEAEGGVAKNIQYF. In nucleotides, the sequence is TGTGCCAGCAGTGAAGCGGAAGGGGGAGTAGCCAAAAACATTCAGTACTTC. Here the CDR3 is joined to the reference TRBV2 and TRBJ2-4 genes, and the full variable domain is: EPEVTQTPSHQVTQMGQEVILRCVPISNHLYFYWYRQILGQKVEFLVSFYNNEISEKSEIFDDQFSVERPDGSNFTLKIRSTKLEDSAMYFCASSEAEGGVAKNIQYFGAGTRLSVL.